The text below deals with one T cell receptor (beta chain). This specimen belongs to a study of blood T cell repertoires in COVID-19. Looking at the study overall: Spain, Italy and the United States supplied samples that represented acute and convalescent COVID-19. The analysed material was cDNA or gDNA that came from T cells, B-cell-depleted T cells, or PBMCs.

Only in-frame clones appear in the TCRdb table, and some are missing; sequencing was by immunoSEQ multiplex PCR. The sample shows around 120,000 clones, roughly 87% of them seen only once. Losses at the gene ends were 2 bases for V and 4 bases for J; bases not matched to a gene: 7. The CDR3 covers 15 residues. CDR1 is GTSNPN and CDR2 is SVGIG in the germline V gene (reference sequence). This TCR derives from an elderly man with acute or convalescent COVID-19. Sequencing input: peripheral blood. The rearrangement links TRBV30 to TRBJ1-2; 10 bases line up with TRBD1. CDR3 nucleotide sequence: TGTGCCTGGAGTAGGGACAGGGGCCTGTTCTATGGCTACACCTTC. Protein: CAWSRDRGLFYGYTF.